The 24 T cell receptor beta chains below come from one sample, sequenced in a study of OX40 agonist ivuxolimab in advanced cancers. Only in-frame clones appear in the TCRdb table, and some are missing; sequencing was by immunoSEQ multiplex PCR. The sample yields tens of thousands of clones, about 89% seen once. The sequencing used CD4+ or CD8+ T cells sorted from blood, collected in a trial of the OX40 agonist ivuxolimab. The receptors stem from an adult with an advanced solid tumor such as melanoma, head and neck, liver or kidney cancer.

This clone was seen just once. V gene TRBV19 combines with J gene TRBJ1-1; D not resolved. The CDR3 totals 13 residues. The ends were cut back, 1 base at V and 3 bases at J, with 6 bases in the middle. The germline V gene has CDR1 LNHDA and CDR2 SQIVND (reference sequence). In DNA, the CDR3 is TGTGCCAGTAGTATAGGCAGCCACACTGAAGCTTTCTTT. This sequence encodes CASSIGSHTEAFF.

The CDR3 DNA reads TGTGCCAGCAGTTCGGGACTAGGGACGGGCGGACTAGGGGGCGAGCAGTACTTC. Its protein product is CASSSGLGTGGLGGEQYF. This chain joins TRBV27 and TRBJ2-7; 8 nucleotides match TRBD2. Germline V CDR1 and CDR2: MNHEY, SMNVEV (reference sequence). The V gene end was trimmed by 4 bases and the J gene end by 6 bases; junction bases not matched to a gene: 20. CDR3 length: 18 amino acids.

The CDR3: CASSLIPTDTQYF. DNA for the CDR3: TGTGCCAGCAGCTTAATCCCCACAGATACGCAGTATTTT. This chain joins TRBV7-3 and TRBJ2-3; D not certain. The CDR3 runs 13 residues. In germline, CDR1 is SGHTA, CDR2 FQGTGA. Trimming took 1 base from V and 2 from J, leaving 4 bases between them.

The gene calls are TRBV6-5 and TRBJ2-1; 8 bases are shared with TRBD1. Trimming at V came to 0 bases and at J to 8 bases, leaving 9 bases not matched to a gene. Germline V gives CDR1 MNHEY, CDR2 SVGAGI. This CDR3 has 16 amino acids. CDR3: CASSYSFGTQGDEQFF. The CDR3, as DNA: TGTGCCAGCAGTTACTCTTTCGGGACACAGGGGGATGAGCAGTTCTTC.

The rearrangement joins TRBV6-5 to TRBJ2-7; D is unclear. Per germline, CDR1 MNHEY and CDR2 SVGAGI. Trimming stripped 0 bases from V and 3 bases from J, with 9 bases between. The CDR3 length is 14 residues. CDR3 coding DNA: TGTGCCAGCAGTTACTCGGAGAGTCACTACGAGCAGTACTTC. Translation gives CASSYSESHYEQYF.

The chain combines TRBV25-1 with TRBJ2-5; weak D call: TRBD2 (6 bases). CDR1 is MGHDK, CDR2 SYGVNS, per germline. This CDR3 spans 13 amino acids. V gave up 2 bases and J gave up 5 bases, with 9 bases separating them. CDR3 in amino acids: CASSEGLSETQYF. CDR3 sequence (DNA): TGTGCCAGCAGTGAAGGACTATCGGAGACCCAGTACTTC.

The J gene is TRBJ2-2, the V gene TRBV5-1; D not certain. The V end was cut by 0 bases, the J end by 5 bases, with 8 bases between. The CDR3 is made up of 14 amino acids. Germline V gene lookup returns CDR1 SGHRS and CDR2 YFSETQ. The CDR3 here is CASSLGWNTGELFF. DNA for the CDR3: TGCGCCAGCAGCTTGGGATGGAATACCGGGGAGCTGTTTTTT.

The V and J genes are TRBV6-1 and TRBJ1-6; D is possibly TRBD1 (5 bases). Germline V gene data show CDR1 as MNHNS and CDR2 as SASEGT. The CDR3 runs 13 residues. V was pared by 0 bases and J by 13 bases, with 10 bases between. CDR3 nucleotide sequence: TGTGCCAGCAGTGAAGCGGGGCAGCCTCCCCTCCACTTT. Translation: CASSEAGQPPLHF.

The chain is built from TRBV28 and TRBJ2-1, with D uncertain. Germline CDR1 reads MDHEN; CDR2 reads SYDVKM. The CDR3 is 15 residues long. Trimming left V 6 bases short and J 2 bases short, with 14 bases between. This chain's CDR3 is CASSRRTSTYNEQFF. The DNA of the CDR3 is TGTGCCAGCAGCCGCCGGACGTCTACCTACAATGAGCAGTTCTTC.

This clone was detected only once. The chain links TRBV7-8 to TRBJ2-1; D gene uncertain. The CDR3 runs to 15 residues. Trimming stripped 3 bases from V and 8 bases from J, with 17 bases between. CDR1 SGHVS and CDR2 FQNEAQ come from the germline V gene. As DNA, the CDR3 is TGTGCCAGCAGCTTGTATCCGCCGGCTGTGGATGAGCAGTTCTTC. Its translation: CASSLYPPAVDEQFF.

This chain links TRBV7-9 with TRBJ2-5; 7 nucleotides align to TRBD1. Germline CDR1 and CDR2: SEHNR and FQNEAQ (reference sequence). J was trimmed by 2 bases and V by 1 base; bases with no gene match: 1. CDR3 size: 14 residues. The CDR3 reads CASSLEGQQETQYF. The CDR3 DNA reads TGTGCCAGCAGCTTAGAGGGACAGCAAGAGACCCAGTACTTC.

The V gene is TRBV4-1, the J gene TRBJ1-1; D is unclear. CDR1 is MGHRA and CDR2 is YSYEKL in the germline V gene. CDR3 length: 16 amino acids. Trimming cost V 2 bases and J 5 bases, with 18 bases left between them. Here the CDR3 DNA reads TGCGCCAGCAGCCAACCGTGGGGAGGTTTGGGTACTGAAGCTTTCTTT. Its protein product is CASSQPWGGLGTEAFF.

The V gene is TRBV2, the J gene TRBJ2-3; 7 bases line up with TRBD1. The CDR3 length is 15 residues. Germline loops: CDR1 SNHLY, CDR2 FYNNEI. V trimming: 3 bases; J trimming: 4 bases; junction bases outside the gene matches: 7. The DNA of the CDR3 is TGTGCCAGCAGTGAGACAGGGCTGGGGGCAGATACGCAGTATTTT. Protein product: CASSETGLGADTQYF.

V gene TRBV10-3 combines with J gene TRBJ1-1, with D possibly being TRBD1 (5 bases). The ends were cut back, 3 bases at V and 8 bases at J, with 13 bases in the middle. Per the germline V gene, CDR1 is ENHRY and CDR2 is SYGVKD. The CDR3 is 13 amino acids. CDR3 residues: CAISDGDGTEAFF. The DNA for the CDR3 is TGTGCCATCAGTGACGGGGACGGAACCGAAGCTTTCTTT.

CDR3 nucleotide sequence: TGCAGCGTCGCCCCAGCAGGACCGAACTATGGCTACACCTTC. Its translation is CSVAPAGPNYGYTF. The gene calls are TRBV29-1 and TRBJ1-2; D is unclear. This CDR3 comprises 14 residues. In germline, CDR1 is SQVTM, CDR2 ANQGSEA. The V end was cut by 6 bases, the J end by 2 bases, with 16 bases between.

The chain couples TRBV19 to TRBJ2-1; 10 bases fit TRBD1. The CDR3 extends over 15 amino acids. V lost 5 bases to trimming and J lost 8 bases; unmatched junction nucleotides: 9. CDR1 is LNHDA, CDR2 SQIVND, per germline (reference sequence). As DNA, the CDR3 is TGTGCCAGTAGTGCCGGGACAGGGGTACTTCATGAGCAGTTCTTC. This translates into CASSAGTGVLHEQFF.

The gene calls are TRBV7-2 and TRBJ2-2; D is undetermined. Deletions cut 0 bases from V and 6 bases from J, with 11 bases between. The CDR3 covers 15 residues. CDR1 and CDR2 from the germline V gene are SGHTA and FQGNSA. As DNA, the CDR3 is TGTGCCAGCAGCTTAGCGCTATCGGACCCCGGGGAGCTGTTTTTT. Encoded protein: CASSLALSDPGELFF. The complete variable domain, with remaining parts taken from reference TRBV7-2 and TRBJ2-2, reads GAGVSQSPSNKVTEKGKDVELRCDPISGHTALYWYRQSLGQGLEFLIYFQGNSAPDKSGLPSDRFSAERTGGSVSTLTIQRTQQEDSAVYLCASSLALSDPGELFFGEGSRLTVL.

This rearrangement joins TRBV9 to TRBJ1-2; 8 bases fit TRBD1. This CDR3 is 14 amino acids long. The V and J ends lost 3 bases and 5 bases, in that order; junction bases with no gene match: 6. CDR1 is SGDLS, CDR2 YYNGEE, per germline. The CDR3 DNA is TGTGCCAGCAGCGAAATTACAGGGGGGTATGGCTACACCTTC. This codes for CASSEITGGYGYTF.

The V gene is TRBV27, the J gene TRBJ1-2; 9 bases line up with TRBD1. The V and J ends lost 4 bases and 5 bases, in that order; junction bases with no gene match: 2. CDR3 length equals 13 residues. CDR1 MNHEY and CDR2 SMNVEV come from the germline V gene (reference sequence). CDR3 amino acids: CASSYGQGYGYTF. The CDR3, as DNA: TGTGCCAGCAGTTACGGACAGGGGTATGGCTACACCTTC.

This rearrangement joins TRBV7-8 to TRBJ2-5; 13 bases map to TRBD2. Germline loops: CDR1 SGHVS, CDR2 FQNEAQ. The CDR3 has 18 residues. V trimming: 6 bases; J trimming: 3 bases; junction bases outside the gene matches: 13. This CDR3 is CASRRGTSGEGWEETQYF. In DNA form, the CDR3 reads TGTGCCAGCAGACGCGGGACTAGCGGGGAAGGGTGGGAAGAGACCCAGTACTTC.

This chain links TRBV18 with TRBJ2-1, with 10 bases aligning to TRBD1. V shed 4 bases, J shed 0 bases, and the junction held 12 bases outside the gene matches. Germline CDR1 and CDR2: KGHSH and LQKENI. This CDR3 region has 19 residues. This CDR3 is CASSLTGTGVLSSYNEQFF. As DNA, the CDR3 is TGTGCCAGCTCACTTACCGGGACAGGGGTCCTTAGCTCCTACAATGAGCAGTTCTTC.

CDR3 sequence: CASRERTGVYEQYF. In nucleotides, the CDR3 is TGTGCCAGCAGGGAGAGAACAGGGGTCTACGAGCAGTACTTC. This chain uses TRBV6-6 with TRBJ2-7; 7 nucleotides line up with TRBD1. Trimming removed 6 bases from V and 3 bases from J; junction bases left unmatched: 8. CDR3 length: 14 amino acids. Germline lookup yields CDR1 MNHNY and CDR2 SVGAGI (reference sequence).

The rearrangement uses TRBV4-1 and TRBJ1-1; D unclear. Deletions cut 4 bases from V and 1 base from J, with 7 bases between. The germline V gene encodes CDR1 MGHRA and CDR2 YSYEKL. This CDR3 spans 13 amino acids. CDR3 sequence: CASSPTSNTEAFF. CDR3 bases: TGCGCCAGCAGCCCTACATCGAACACTGAAGCTTTCTTT.

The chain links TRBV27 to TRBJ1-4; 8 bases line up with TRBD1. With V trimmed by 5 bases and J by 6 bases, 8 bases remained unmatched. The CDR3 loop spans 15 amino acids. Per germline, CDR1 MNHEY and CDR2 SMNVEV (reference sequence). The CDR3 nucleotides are TGTGCCAGCAGTGTGGACAGGGAGGTGCATGAAAAACTGTTTTTT. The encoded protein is CASSVDREVHEKLFF.